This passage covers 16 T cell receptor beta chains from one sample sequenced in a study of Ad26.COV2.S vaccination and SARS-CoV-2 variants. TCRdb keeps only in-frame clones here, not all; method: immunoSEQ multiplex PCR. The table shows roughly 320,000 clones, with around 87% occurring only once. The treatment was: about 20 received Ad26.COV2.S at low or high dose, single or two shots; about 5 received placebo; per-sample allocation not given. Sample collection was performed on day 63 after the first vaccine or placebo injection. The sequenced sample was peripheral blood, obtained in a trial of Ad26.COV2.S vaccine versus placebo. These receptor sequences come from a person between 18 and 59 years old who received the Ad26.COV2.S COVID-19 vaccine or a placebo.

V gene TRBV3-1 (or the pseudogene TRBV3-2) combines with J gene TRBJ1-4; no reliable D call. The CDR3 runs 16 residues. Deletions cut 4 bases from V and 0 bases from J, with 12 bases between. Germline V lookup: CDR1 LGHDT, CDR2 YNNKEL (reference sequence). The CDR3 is CASSPRRWPTNEKLFF. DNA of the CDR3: TGTGCCAGCAGCCCCCGGCGGTGGCCAACTAATGAAAAACTGTTTTTT.

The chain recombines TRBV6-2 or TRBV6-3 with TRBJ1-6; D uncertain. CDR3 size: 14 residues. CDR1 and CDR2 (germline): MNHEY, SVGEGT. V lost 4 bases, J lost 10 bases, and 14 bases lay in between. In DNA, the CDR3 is TGTGCCAGCAGTTCCCAAAGGGTTATATCACCCCTCCACTTT. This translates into CASSSQRVISPLHF.

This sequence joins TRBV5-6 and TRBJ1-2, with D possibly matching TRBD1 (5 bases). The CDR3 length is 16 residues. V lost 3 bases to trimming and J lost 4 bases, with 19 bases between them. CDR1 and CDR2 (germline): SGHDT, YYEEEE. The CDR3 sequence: CASSSEPGLNIYGYTF. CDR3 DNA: TGTGCCAGCAGCTCGGAACCGGGACTGAATATCTATGGCTACACCTTC.

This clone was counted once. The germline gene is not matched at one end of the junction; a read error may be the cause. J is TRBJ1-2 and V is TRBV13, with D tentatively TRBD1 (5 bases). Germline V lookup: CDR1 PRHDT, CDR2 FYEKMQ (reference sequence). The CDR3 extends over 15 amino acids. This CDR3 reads CASSTRGGGDYGYTF. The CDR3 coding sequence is TGCGCCAGCAGCACCCGGGGGGGAGGGGACTATGGCTACACCTTC.

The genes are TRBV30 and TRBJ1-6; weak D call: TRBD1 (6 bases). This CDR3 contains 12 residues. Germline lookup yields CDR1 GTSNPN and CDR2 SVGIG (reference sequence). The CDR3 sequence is CGRGGGNSPLHF. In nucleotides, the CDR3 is TGTGGCCGGGGAGGGGGAAATTCACCCCTCCACTTT.

DNA of the CDR3: TGTGCCAGCAGCTTCCAATTGGGGGAAGACTATGGCTACACCTTC. Encoded protein: CASSFQLGEDYGYTF. The V call is TRBV5-6, the J call TRBJ1-2, with a tentative D call TRBD1 (5 bases). The germline CDR1 and CDR2 sequences are SGHDT and YYEEEE. Trimming took off 2 bases at V and 3 bases at J, with 14 bases between the two ends. The CDR3 length is 15 residues.

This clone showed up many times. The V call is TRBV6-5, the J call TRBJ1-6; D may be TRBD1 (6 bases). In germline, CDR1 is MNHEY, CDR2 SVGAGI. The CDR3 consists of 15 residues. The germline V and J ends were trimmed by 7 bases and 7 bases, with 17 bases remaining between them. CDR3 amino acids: CASKSEDGTNSPLHF. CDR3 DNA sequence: TGTGCCAGCAAGTCGGAGGACGGGACAAATTCACCCCTCCACTTT.

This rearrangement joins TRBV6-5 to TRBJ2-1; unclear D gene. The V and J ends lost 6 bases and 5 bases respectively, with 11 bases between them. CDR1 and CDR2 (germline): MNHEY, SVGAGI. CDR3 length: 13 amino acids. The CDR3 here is CASSPMVDNEQFF. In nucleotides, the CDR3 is TGTGCCAGCAGCCCGATGGTAGACAATGAGCAGTTCTTC.

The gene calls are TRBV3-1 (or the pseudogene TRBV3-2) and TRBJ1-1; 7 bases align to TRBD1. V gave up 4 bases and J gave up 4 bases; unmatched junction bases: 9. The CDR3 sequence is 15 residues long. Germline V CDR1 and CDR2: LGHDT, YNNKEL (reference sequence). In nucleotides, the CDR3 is TGTGCCAGCAGCCTTCCGACAGGGAGGGGCACTGAAGCTTTCTTT. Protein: CASSLPTGRGTEAFF.

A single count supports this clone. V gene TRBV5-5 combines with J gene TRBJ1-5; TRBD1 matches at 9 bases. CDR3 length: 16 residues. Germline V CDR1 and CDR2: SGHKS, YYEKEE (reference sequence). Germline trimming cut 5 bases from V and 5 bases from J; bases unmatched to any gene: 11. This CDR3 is CASSTNTGQGHQPQHF. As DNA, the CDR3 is TGTGCCAGCAGTACTAATACCGGACAGGGGCATCAGCCCCAGCATTTT.

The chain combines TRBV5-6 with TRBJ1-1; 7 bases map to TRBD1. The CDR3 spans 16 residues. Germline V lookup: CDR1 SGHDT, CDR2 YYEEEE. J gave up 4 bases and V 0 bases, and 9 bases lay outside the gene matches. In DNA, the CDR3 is TGTGCCAGCAGCTTGGATAGGGGGCAAGGGGGCACTGAAGCTTTCTTT. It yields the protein CASSLDRGQGGTEAFF.

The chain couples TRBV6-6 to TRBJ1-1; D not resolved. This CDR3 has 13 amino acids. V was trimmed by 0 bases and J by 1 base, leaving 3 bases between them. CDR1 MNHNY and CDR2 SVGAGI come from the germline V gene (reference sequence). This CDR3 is CASSYSENTEAFF. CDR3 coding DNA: TGTGCCAGCAGTTACTCGGAGAACACTGAAGCTTTCTTT.

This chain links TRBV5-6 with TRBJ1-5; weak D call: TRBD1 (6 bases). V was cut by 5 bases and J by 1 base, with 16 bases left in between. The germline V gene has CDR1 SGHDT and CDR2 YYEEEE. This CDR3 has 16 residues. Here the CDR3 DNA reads TGTGCCAGCAGTTCCGGACAGTGGAGCAGCAATCAGCCCCAGCATTTT. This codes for CASSSGQWSSNQPQHF.

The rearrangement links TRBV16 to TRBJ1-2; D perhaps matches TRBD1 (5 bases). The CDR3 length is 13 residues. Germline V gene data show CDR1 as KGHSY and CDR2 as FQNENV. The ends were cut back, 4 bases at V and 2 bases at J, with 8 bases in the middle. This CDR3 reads CASSPRDNYGYTF. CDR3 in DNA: TGTGCCAGCAGCCCGCGGGACAACTATGGCTACACCTTC.

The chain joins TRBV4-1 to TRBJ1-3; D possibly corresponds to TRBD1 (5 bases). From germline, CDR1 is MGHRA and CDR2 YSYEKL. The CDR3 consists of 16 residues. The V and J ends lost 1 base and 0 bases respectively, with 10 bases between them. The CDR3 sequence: CASSQGWGGSGNTIYF. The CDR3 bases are TGCGCCAGCAGCCAAGGTTGGGGGGGCTCTGGAAACACCATATATTTT.

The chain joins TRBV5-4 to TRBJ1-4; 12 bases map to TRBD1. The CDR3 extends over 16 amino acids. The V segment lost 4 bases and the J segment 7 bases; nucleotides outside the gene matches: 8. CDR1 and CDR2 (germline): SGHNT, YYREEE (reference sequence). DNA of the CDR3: TGTGCCAGCAGCCTGGGACAGGGGGCGCTTAGTGAAAAACTGTTTTTT. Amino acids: CASSLGQGALSEKLFF.